The 19 T cell receptor beta chains reported below all come from one sample, sequenced in a study of T cell responses to AZD1222 COVID-19 vaccine. The data were produced by immunoSEQ multiplex PCR, yet TCRdb's version contains in-frame clones alone and is incomplete. The sample holds 130,000 to 150,000 clones, around 90% seen once. This sample comprised peripheral blood, obtained 28 days after the second AZD1222 dose. Receptors originate from an adult who received the AZD1222 COVID-19 vaccine.

The chain employs TRBV29-1 and TRBJ2-7, with D unclear. V lost 5 bases and J lost 2, with 13 bases in between. Germline V CDR1 and CDR2: SQVTM, ANQGSEA. The CDR3 sequence is 13 residues long. CDR3 nucleotides: TGCAGCGTTTCAACTCTAGAGGCCTACGAGCAGTACTTC. Translation gives CSVSTLEAYEQYF.

The chain recombines TRBV28 with TRBJ2-1; 7 bases are shared with TRBD1. The junction had 5 bases not matched to a gene; V was cut back by 3 bases and J by 3 bases. Germline V gene lookup returns CDR1 MDHEN and CDR2 SYDVKM. The CDR3 sequence is 15 residues long. CDR3 DNA sequence: TGTGCCAGCAGTTTGGGACAGTCGCACTACAATGAGCAGTTCTTC. Protein sequence: CASSLGQSHYNEQFF. The variable domain in full, with the rest retrieved from reference TRBV28 and TRBJ2-1, is DVKVTQSSRYLVKRTGEKVFLECVQDMDHENMFWYRQDPGLGLRLIYFSYDVKMKEKGDIPEGYSVSREKKERFSLILESASTNQTSMYLCASSLGQSHYNEQFFGPGTRLTVL.

J is TRBJ2-4 and V is TRBV30; D remains ambiguous. This CDR3 has 11 amino acids. Trimming shortened V by 4 bases and J by 4 bases, and 5 bases separated the two germline ends. Germline CDR1 and CDR2: GTSNPN and SVGIG (reference sequence). The CDR3 coding sequence is TGTGCCTGGACCCAGAAAAACATTCAGTACTTC. Translated: CAWTQKNIQYF.

CDR3 nucleotides: TGTGCCAGCAGCTTTATGAACTCCTACGAGCAGTACTTC. Amino acids: CASSFMNSYEQYF. The chain recombines TRBV7-9 with TRBJ2-7; no clear D gene. Germline V gene lookup returns CDR1 SEHNR and CDR2 FQNEAQ (reference sequence). This CDR3 contains 13 residues. V was cut by 3 bases and J by 0 bases, with 6 bases left in between.

This sequence joins TRBV9 and TRBJ1-4; D remains ambiguous. V was trimmed by 4 bases and J by 4 bases, leaving 11 bases between them. Germline CDR1 and CDR2: SGDLS and YYNGEE. CDR3 length: 14 residues. CDR3 sequence: CASSNGGNNEKLFF. DNA of the CDR3: TGTGCCAGCAGCAACGGCGGAAATAATGAAAAACTGTTTTTT. The entire variable domain, with the rest obtained from reference TRBV9 and TRBJ1-4, is as follows: DSGVTQTPKHLITATGQRVTLRCSPRSGDLSVYWYQQSLDQGLQFLIQYYNGEERAKGNILERFSAQQFPDLHSELNLSSLELGDSALYFCASSNGGNNEKLFFGSGTQLSVL.

This clone was counted once. Here the CDR3 DNA reads TGTGCCAGTAGTATCGTCAGAGACGTCAATCAGCCCCAGCATTTT. It encodes CASSIVRDVNQPQHF. The gene calls are TRBV19 and TRBJ1-5; no clear D. The germline gives CDR1 LNHDA, CDR2 SQIVND (reference sequence). Trimming stripped 3 bases from V and 3 bases from J, with 12 bases between. The CDR3 has 15 residues. Looking up the rest from reference TRBV19 and TRBJ1-5 gives the full variable domain: DGGITQSPKYLFRKEGQNVTLSCEQNLNHDAMYWYRQDPGQGLRLIYYSQIVNDFQKGDIAEGYSVSREKKESFPLTVTSAQKNPTAFYLCASSIVRDVNQPQHFGDGTRLSIL.

J is TRBJ1-2 and V is TRBV19, with a weak D call TRBD1 (6 bases). Between the trimmed V and J ends, which lost 6 bases and 2 bases, there was a span of 16 bases. CDR1 LNHDA and CDR2 SQIVND come from the germline V gene (reference sequence). The CDR3 runs 15 residues. CDR3 region: CASRYSLGQNYGYTF. The CDR3 coding sequence is TGTGCCAGTAGATACAGCCTCGGACAGAACTATGGCTACACCTTC.

V usage is TRBV24-1 and J usage is TRBJ2-2; D remains ambiguous. The V end was cut by 4 bases, the J end by 5 bases, with 10 bases between. The CDR3 consists of 14 residues. Germline-derived CDR1 and CDR2 are KGHDR and SFDVKD. The chain's CDR3 is CATSEPTETGELFF. DNA for the CDR3: TGTGCCACCAGTGAACCCACAGAGACCGGGGAGCTGTTTTTT.

In its sample, this clone was seen once. The chain joins TRBV3-1 (or the pseudogene TRBV3-2) to TRBJ1-6, with 8 bases matching TRBD1. The germline CDR1 and CDR2 sequences are LGHDT and YNNKEL (reference sequence). The CDR3 has 16 amino acids. Germline trimming cut 10 bases from V and 10 bases from J; bases unmatched to any gene: 18. The CDR3 here is CATRIGTGAIGSPLHF. DNA of the CDR3: TGTGCCACTCGAATCGGGACAGGAGCGATTGGGTCACCCCTCCACTTT.

This clone was found a few times. This sequence joins TRBV3-1 (or the pseudogene TRBV3-2) and TRBJ2-5, with 7 bases fitting TRBD2. Germline CDR1 reads LGHDT; CDR2 reads YNNKEL (reference sequence). CDR3 length: 16 residues. Germline trimming cut 2 bases from V and 5 bases from J; bases unmatched to any gene: 11. In DNA, the CDR3 is TGTGCCAGCAGCCAACCGCGGGGGACCTGGGACGAGACCCAGTACTTC. This translates into CASSQPRGTWDETQYF.

V usage is TRBV9 and J usage is TRBJ2-7; 10 positions agree with TRBD2. Germline V gives CDR1 SGDLS, CDR2 YYNGEE. V dropped 4 bases and J dropped 2; count of bases not matched to a gene: 9. CDR3 size: 16 residues. For the CDR3, the DNA is TGTGCCAGCAGCCCAAGGACTAGCGGAGTCACCTACGAGCAGTACTTC. It encodes CASSPRTSGVTYEQYF.

V and J are TRBV9 and TRBJ2-2; D is undetermined. V lost 0 bases and J lost 1, with 1 base in between. The CDR3 is made up of 13 amino acids. Germline CDR1 is SGDLS and CDR2 is YYNGEE. The CDR3 is CASSVGNTGELFF. The CDR3 DNA is TGTGCCAGCAGCGTAGGGAACACCGGGGAGCTGTTTTTT. The entire variable domain, with the rest obtained from reference TRBV9 and TRBJ2-2, is as follows: DSGVTQTPKHLITATGQRVTLRCSPRSGDLSVYWYQQSLDQGLQFLIQYYNGEERAKGNILERFSAQQFPDLHSELNLSSLELGDSALYFCASSVGNTGELFFGEGSRLTVL.

The chain is built from TRBV18 and TRBJ2-3; 8 nucleotides line up with TRBD2. CDR1 is KGHSH, CDR2 LQKENI, per germline. V shed 5 bases, J shed 2 bases, and the junction held 12 bases outside the gene matches. The CDR3 extends over 17 amino acids. CDR3 nucleotides: TGTGCCAGCTCATATACCGCTAGTAGCGGGAACACAGATACGCAGTATTTT. Translation gives CASSYTASSGNTDTQYF.

The chain combines TRBV11-3 with TRBJ1-1; no clear D. The germline CDR1 and CDR2 sequences are SGHNT and YENEEA. V was pared by 1 base and J by 3 bases, with 9 bases between. This CDR3 spans 14 amino acids. This CDR3 is CASSLVSIDTEAFF. DNA for the CDR3: TGTGCCAGCAGCTTAGTTTCCATAGACACTGAAGCTTTCTTT.

This clone was seen a handful of times. The gene calls are TRBV9 and TRBJ1-1; D is unresolved. CDR3 length: 14 residues. Germline V CDR1 and CDR2: SGDLS, YYNGEE. V lost 2 bases and J lost 0, with 8 bases in between. The chain's CDR3 is CASSVGLVNTEAFF. In DNA form, the CDR3 reads TGTGCCAGCAGCGTGGGATTGGTGAACACTGAAGCTTTCTTT.

The chain employs TRBV6-2 or TRBV6-3 and TRBJ2-7, with 8 nucleotides matching TRBD2. Germline lookup yields CDR1 MNHEY and CDR2 SVGEGT. J lost 6 bases, V lost 3 bases, and 7 bases had no gene match. The CDR3 is made up of 14 amino acids. Written as DNA, the CDR3 is TGTGCCAGCAGTTATACTCAGGGACTAGGCGAGCAGTACTTC. It encodes CASSYTQGLGEQYF.

This chain uses TRBV10-3 with TRBJ2-3, with 8 bases aligning to TRBD2. From germline, CDR1 is ENHRY and CDR2 SYGVKD. The V segment lost 10 bases and the J segment 1 base; nucleotides outside the gene matches: 4. The CDR3 runs to 13 residues. The CDR3 sequence: CATGLARTDTQYF. CDR3 DNA sequence: TGTGCCACAGGACTAGCTCGCACAGATACGCAGTATTTT.

J is TRBJ1-2 and V is TRBV7-8, with D possibly matching TRBD1 (5 bases). The CDR3 contains 17 residues. Trimming cost V 1 base and J 4 bases, with 19 bases left between them. CDR1 is SGHVS and CDR2 is FQNEAQ in the germline V gene. CDR3 sequence (DNA): TGTGCCAGCAGCTTAGTCCGGTCAGGGTTGGTTGGCTATGGCTACACCTTC. Its protein is CASSLVRSGLVGYGYTF.

The chain joins TRBV6-5 to TRBJ1-4; D uncertain. The CDR3 is made up of 14 amino acids. The germline gives CDR1 MNHEY, CDR2 SVGAGI. With 8 bases removed from V and 0 bases from J, the gap between germline ends came to 10 bases. This CDR3 is CASFTGPTNEKLFF. The CDR3 nucleotides are TGTGCCAGCTTTACCGGTCCAACTAATGAAAAACTGTTTTTT.